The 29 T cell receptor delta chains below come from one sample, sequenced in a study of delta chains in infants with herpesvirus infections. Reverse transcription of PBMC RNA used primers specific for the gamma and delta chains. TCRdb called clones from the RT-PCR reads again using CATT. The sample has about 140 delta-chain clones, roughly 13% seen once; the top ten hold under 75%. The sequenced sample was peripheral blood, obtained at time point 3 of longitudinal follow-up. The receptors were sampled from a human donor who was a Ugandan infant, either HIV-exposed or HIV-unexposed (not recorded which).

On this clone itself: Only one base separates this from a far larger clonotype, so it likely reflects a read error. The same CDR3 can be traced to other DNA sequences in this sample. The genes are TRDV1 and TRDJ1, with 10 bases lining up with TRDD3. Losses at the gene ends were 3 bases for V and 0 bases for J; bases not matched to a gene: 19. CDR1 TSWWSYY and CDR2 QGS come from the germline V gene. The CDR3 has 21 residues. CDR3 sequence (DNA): TGTGCTCTTGGGGATGATTTTGGGGGATACATTCCTGGAGAGTACACCGATAAACTCATCTTT. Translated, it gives CALGDDFGGYIPGEYTDKLIF.

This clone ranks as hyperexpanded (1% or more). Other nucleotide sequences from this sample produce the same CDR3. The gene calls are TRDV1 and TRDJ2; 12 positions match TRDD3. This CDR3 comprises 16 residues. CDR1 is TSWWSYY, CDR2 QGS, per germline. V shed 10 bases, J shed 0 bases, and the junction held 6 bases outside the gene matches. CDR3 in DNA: TGTGCTCATGTACTGGGGGATACTTCTTTGACAGCACAACTCTTCTTT. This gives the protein CAHVLGDTSLTAQLFF.

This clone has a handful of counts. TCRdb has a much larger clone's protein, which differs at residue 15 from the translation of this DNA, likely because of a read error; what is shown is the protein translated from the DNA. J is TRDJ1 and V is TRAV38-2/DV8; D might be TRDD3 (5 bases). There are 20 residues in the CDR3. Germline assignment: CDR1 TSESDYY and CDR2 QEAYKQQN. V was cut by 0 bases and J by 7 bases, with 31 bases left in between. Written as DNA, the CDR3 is TGTGCTTATAGGAGCGCGCTATCGAACTATCTCATGGGTGGGGAATTTAAACTCATCTTT. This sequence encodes CAYRSALSNYLMGGEFKLIF.

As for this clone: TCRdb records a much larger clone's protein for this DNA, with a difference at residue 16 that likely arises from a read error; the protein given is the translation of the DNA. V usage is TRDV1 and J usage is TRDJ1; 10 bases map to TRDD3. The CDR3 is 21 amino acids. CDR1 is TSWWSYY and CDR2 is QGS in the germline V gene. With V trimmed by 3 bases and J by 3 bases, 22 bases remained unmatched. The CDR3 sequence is CALGDDFGGYIPGEYADKLIF. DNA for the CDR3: TGTGCTCTTGGGGACGATTTTGGGGGATACATTCCTGGAGAGTACGCCGATAAACTCATCTTT.

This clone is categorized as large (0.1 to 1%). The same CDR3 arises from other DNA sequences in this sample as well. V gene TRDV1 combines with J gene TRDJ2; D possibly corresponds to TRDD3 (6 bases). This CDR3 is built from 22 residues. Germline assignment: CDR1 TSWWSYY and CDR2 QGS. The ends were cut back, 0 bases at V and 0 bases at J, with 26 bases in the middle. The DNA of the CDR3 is TGTGCTCTTGGGGAACTAGCCATTCTACCCCTACTGGGACCTCCTTTGACAGCACAACTCTTCTTT. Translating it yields CALGELAILPLLGPPLTAQLFF.

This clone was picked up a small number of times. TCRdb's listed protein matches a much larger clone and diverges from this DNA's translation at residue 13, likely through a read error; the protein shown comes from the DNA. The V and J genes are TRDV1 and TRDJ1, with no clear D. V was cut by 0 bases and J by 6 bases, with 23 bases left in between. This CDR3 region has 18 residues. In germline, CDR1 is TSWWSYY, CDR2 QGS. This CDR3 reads CALGELSCPSASTNKLIF. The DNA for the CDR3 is TGTGCTCTTGGGGAACTGTCCTGTCCCTCTGCCTCCACAAATAAACTCATCTTT.

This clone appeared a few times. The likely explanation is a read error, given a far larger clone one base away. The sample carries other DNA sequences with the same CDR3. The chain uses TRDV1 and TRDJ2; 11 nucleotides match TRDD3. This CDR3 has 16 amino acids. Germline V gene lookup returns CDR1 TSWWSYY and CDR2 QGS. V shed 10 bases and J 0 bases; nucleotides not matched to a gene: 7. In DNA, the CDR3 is TGTGCTCATGTGCTGGGGGATACTTCTTTGACAGCACAACTCTTCTTT. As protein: CAHVLGDTSLTAQLFF.

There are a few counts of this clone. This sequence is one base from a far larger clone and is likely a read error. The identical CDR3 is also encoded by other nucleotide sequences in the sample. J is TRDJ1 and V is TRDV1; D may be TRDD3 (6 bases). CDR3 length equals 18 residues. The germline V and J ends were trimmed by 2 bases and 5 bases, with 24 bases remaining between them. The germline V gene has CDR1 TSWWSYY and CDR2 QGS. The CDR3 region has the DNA TGTGCTCTTGGGGAATTTTTCTATTCCTGCCGAACTGGGGATAAACTCATCTTT. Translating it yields CALGEFFYSCRTGDKLIF.

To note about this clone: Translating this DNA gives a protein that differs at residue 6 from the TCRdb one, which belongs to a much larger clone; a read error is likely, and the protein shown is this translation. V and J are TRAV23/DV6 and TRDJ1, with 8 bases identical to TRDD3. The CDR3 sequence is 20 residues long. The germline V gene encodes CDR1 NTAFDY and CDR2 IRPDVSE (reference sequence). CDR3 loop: CAVDNWDGGSGAQAPDKLIF. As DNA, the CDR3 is TGTGCCGTGGACAATTGGGATGGGGGATCCGGCGCCCAGGCCCCCGATAAACTCATCTTT.

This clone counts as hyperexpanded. The CDR3 region is CACDTGGYSSWDTRQMFF. The CDR3 coding sequence is TGTGCCTGTGACACCGGGGGATACAGTTCCTGGGACACCCGACAGATGTTTTTC. The J gene is TRDJ3, the V gene TRDV2, with 9 nucleotides matching TRDD3. With V trimmed by 0 bases and J by 1 base, 3 bases remained unmatched. The CDR3 covers 18 residues. Germline V lookup: CDR1 GEAIGNYY, CDR2 EKD.

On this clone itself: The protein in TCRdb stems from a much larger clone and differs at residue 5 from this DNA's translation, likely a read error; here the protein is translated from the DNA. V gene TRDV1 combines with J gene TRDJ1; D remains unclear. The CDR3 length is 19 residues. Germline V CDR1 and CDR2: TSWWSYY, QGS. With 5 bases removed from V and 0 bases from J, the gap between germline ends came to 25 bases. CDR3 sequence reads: CALGMASGDRRTYTDKLIF. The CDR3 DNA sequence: TGTGCTCTTGGGATGGCCTCCGGTGATAGGCGGACATACACCGATAAACTCATCTTT.

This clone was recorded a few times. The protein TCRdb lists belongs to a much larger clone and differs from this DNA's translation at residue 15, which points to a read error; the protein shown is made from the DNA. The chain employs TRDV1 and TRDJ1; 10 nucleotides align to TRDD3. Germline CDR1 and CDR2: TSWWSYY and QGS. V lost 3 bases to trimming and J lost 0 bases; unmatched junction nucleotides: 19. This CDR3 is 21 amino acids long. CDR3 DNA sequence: TGTGCTCTTGGGGACGATTTTGGGGGATACATTCCTGGAGAGCACACCGATAAACTCATCTTT. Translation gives CALGDDFGGYIPGEHTDKLIF.

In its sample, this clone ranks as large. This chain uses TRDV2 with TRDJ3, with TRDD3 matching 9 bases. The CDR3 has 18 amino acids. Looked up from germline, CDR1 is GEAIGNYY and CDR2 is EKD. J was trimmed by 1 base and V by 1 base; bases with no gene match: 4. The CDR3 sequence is CACDTGGYFSWDTRQMFF. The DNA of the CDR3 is TGTGCCTGTGACACTGGGGGATATTTTTCCTGGGACACCCGACAGATGTTTTTC.

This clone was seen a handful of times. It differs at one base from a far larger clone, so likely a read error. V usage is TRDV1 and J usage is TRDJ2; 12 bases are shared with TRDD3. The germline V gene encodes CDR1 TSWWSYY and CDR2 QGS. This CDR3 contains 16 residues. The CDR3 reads CAHVLGDTSLTEQLFF. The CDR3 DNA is TGTGCTCATGTACTGGGGGATACTTCTTTGACAGAACAACTCTTCTTT.

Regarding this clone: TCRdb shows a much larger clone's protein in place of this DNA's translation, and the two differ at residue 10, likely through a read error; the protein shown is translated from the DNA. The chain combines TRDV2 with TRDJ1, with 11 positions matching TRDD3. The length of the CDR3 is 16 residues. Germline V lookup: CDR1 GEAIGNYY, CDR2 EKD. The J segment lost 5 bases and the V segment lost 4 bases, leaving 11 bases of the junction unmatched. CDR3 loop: CACEPLLGDMRDKLIF. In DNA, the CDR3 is TGTGCCTGTGAACCCTTACTGGGGGATATGCGGGATAAACTCATCTTT.

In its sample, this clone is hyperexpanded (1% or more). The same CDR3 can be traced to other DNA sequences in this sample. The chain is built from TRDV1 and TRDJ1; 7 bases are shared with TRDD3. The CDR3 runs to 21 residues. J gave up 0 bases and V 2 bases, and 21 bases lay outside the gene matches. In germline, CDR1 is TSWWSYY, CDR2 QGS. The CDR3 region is CALGEIRPPLSVGEYTDKLIF. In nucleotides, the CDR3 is TGTGCTCTTGGGGAAATAAGGCCCCCTCTGTCGGTGGGGGAGTACACCGATAAACTCATCTTT.

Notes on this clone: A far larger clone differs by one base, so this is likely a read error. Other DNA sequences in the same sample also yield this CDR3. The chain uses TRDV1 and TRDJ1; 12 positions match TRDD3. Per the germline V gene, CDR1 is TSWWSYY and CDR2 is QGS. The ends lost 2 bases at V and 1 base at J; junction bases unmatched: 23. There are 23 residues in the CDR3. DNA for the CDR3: TGTGCTCTTGGGGAATGTCACACTGGGGGATACCTCGCAGCCTCTCAGGGCACCGATAAACTCATCTTT. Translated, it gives CALGECHTGGYLAASQGTDKLIF.

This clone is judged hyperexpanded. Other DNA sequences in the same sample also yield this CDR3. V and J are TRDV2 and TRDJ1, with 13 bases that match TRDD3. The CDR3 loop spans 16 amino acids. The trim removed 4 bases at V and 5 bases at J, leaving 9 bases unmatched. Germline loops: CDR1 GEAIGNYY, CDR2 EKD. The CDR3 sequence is CACEPLLGDTRDKLIF. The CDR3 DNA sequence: TGTGCCTGTGAACCCTTACTGGGGGATACGCGGGATAAACTCATCTTT.

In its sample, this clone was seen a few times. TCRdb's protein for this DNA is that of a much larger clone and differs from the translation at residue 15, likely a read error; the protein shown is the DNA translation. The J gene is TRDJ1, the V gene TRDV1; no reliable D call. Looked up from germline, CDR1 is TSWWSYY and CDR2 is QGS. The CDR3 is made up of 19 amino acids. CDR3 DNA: TGTGCTCTTGGGGTGGCCTCCGGTGATAGGCGGACATACACCAATAAACTCATCTTT. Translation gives CALGVASGDRRTYTNKLIF.

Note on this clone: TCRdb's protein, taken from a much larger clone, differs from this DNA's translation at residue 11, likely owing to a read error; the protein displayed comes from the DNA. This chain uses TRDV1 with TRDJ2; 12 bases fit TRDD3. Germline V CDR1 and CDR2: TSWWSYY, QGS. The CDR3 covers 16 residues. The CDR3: CAHVLGDTSLAAQLFF. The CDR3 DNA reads TGTGCTCATGTACTGGGGGATACTTCTTTGGCAGCACAACTCTTCTTT.

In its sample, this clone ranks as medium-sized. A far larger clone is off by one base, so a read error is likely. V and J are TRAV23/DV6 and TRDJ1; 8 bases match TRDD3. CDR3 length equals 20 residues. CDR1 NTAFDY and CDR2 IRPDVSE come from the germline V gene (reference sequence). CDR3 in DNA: TGTGCCGTGGACAATCGGGATGGGGGATCCGGCGCCCAGGCCACCGATAAACTCATCTTT. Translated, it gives CAVDNRDGGSGAQATDKLIF.

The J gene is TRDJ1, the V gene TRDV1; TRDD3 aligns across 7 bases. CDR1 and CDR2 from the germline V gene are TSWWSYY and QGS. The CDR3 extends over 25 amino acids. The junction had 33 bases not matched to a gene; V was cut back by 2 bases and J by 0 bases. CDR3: CALGESPNLSRSSLLGGDNTDKLIF. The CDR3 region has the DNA TGTGCTCTTGGGGAATCACCCAATCTATCACGTTCTTCCCTCCTGGGGGGGGACAACACCGATAAACTCATCTTT.

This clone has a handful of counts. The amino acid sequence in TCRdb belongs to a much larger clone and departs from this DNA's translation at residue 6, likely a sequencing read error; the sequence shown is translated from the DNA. The CDR3 DNA follows: TGTGCAGCAAGCGAGATACGAGCGGGATACGCAACCGATAAACTCATCTTT. Amino acid sequence: CAASEIRAGYATDKLIF. The V and J genes are TRAV29/DV5 and TRDJ1; 8 nucleotides align to TRDD3. The J segment lost 2 bases and the V segment lost 0 bases, leaving 12 bases of the junction unmatched. This CDR3 is built from 17 residues. Germline values: CDR1 NSMFDY, CDR2 ISSIKDK.

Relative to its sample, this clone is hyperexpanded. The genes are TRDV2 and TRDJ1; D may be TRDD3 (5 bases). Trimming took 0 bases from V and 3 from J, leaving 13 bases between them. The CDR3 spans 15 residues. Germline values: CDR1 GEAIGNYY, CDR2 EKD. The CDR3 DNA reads TGTGCCTGTGACACCCTACTGGCGCCTGCCGATAAACTCATCTTT. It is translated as CACDTLLAPADKLIF.

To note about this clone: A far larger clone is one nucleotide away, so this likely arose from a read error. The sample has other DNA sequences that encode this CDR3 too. Here the CDR3 reads CAASEVRAGYATDKLIF. As DNA, the CDR3 is TGTGCGGCAAGCGAGGTACGAGCGGGATACGCAACCGATAAACTCATCTTT. The chain recombines TRAV29/DV5 with TRDJ1; 8 positions match TRDD3. The CDR3 covers 17 residues. Looked up from germline, CDR1 is NSMFDY and CDR2 is ISSIKDK.

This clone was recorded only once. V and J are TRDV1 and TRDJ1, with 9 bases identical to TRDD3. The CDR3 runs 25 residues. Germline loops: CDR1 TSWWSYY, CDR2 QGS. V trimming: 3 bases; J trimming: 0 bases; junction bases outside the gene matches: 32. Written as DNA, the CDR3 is TGTGCTCTTGGGGATCCCCCCCTCTCCTCGGCACCGGGGGTACTGGGGGACCACTACACCGATAAACTCATCTTT. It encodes CALGDPPLSSAPGVLGDHYTDKLIF.

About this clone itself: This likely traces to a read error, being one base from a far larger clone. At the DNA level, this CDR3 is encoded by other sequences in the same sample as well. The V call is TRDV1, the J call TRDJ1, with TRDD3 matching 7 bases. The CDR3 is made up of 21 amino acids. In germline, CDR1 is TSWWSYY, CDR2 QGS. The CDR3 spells CALGEIRPPLSVGEYTDKLIF. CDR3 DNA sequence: TGTGCTCTTGGGGAAATAAGGCCCCCTCTGTCGGTGGGGGAGTACACCGATAAACTTATCTTT.

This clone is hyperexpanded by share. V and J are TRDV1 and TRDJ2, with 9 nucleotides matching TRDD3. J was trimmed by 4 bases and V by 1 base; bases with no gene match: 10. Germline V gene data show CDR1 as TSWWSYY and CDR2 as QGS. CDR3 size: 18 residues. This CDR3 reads CALGERAWGITQTAQLFF. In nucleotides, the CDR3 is TGTGCTCTTGGGGAACGAGCGTGGGGGATAACCCAGACAGCACAACTCTTCTTT.

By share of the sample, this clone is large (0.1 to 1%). For the CDR3, the DNA is TGTGCTCTTGGGCCCCTGACGGGGCATATTTCCCTCGTACTGGGGGCCCCCTCCGATAAACTCATCTTT. This gives the protein CALGPLTGHISLVLGAPSDKLIF. The chain links TRDV1 to TRDJ1; 8 positions match TRDD3. Germline V gives CDR1 TSWWSYY, CDR2 QGS. J was trimmed by 3 bases and V by 5 bases; bases with no gene match: 32. The CDR3 contains 23 residues.